Below, 27 T cell receptor beta chains from the same sample are listed, as sequenced in a study of early T cells in non-severe SARS-CoV-2 infection (dated by TCRdb to about 2021). Libraries were built with 5' RACE. This sample was sequenced with a NextSeq 500. TCRdb handled the public reads itself, with Q25 trimming in fastp and clone calling in MiXCR, and kept productive beta chains. Identical CDR3 protein sequences are pooled into one entry, listed with their most common genes and DNA. The sample data list over 85,000 distinct CDR3 sequences, and approximately 14% of these were observed just once. 6.2% of the sample is taken by the ten largest. The sample consisted of whole blood. The receptors come from an adult who was a healthcare worker with PCR-confirmed SARS-CoV-2 infection or an uninfected control (not recorded which).

This clonotype was counted only a few times. J is TRBJ2-4 and V is TRBV25-1; no definite D call. From germline, CDR1 is MGHDK and CDR2 SYGVNS. CDR3 length equals 11 residues. V lost 5 bases and J lost 9, with 8 bases in between. This CDR3 reads CASSFSGIQYF. CDR3 nucleotides: TGTGCCAGCAGTTTCTCGGGCATTCAGTACTTC. Full variable domain (remainder filled in from reference TRBV25-1 and TRBJ2-4): EADIYQTPRYLVIGTGKKITLECSQTMGHDKMYWYQQDPGMELHLIHYSYGVNSTEKGDLSSESTVSRIRTEHFPLTLESARPSHTSQYLCASSFSGIQYFGAGTRLSVL.

In this sample, this clonotype turned up a few times. The rearrangement joins TRBV20-1 to TRBJ2-1; 11 nucleotides align to TRBD1. With 3 bases clipped from V and 8 bases from J, the junction kept 9 bases outside the gene matches. The CDR3 sequence is 15 residues long. Germline values: CDR1 DFQATT, CDR2 SNEGSKA (reference sequence). The CDR3 coding sequence is TGCAGTGCTAGCAATTCCGGGACAGGGGGTGATGAGCAGTTCTTC. Its protein product is CSASNSGTGGDEQFF.

This clonotype was recorded many times. The chain is built from TRBV5-1 and TRBJ1-2; 9 nucleotides line up with TRBD1. The J segment lost 2 bases and the V segment lost 0 bases, leaving 8 bases of the junction unmatched. The CDR3 sequence is 17 residues long. Germline CDR1 reads SGHRS; CDR2 reads YFSETQ. The CDR3 region has the DNA TGCGCCAGCAGCTTGGCTCCATTGGGACAGGGAAACTATGGCTACACCTTC. As protein: CASSLAPLGQGNYGYTF.

This chain uses TRBV7-2 with TRBJ2-7; no clear D. Per germline, CDR1 SGHTA and CDR2 FQGNSA. V was pared by 1 base and J by 5 bases, with 6 bases between. The CDR3 sequence is 12 residues long. This CDR3 is CASSLDRHEQYF. As DNA, the CDR3 is TGTGCCAGCAGCTTAGACAGACACGAGCAGTACTTC.

The chain employs TRBV10-3 and TRBJ2-1, with D maybe TRBD2 (6 bases). The ends were cut back, 2 bases at V and 2 bases at J, with 19 bases in the middle. The germline V gene encodes CDR1 ENHRY and CDR2 SYGVKD. The length of the CDR3 is 18 residues. DNA for the CDR3: TGTGCCATCAGTGAGCCCCAACCCTTAGCGGCCACCTACAATGAGCAGTTCTTC. Translating gives CAISEPQPLAATYNEQFF.

This clonotype has only a few counts. The V call is TRBV5-6, the J call TRBJ1-1; D is unclear. Germline V lookup: CDR1 SGHDT, CDR2 YYEEEE. The CDR3 is 13 amino acids. The V end lost 0 bases, the J end lost 3 bases, and 6 bases lay between the germline ends. This chain's CDR3 is CASSLGVYTEAFF. The CDR3 region has the DNA TGTGCCAGCAGCTTGGGGGTTTACACTGAAGCTTTCTTT.

The V and J genes are TRBV28 and TRBJ1-1; D is unclear. The ends were cut back, 6 bases at V and 1 base at J, with 9 bases in the middle. The CDR3 extends over 13 amino acids. Per the germline V gene, CDR1 is MDHEN and CDR2 is SYDVKM. CDR3 loop: CASSRDGNTEAFF. For the CDR3, the DNA is TGTGCCAGCAGCCGTGACGGGAACACTGAAGCTTTCTTT.

This clonotype was seen ten or more times. The gene calls are TRBV2 and TRBJ2-3, with TRBD2 matching 9 bases. With V trimmed by 4 bases and J by 4 bases, 6 bases remained unmatched. This CDR3 region has 15 residues. Germline CDR1 SNHLY, CDR2 FYNNEI. In DNA form, the CDR3 reads TGTGCCAGCAGTGCTGGTAGCGGGAGTGCAGATACGCAGTATTTT. The encoded protein is CASSAGSGSADTQYF.

The J gene is TRBJ1-3, the V gene TRBV12-3 or TRBV12-4; D is perhaps TRBD1 (6 bases). V was cut by 2 bases and J by 2 bases, with 7 bases left in between. The CDR3 is 14 residues long. The CDR3 spells CASSLTGPGNTIYF. The CDR3 DNA follows: TGTGCCAGCAGTTTAACAGGGCCTGGAAACACCATATATTTT.

The chain has TRBV6-6 and TRBJ2-1, with D perhaps matching TRBD2 (5 bases). There are 15 residues in the CDR3. Trimming removed 2 bases at V and 5 bases at J, with 13 bases between. Germline loops: CDR1 MNHNY, CDR2 SVGAGI (reference sequence). CDR3 sequence: CASSYPLGPDNEQFF. The DNA of the CDR3 is TGTGCCAGCAGTTACCCACTAGGGCCAGACAATGAGCAGTTCTTC.

J is TRBJ2-3 and V is TRBV28, with 9 bases matching TRBD2. This CDR3 has 18 amino acids. J was trimmed by 2 bases and V by 5 bases; bases with no gene match: 14. Germline assignment: CDR1 MDHEN and CDR2 SYDVKM. The CDR3 here is CASSLWGLAGSFTDTQYF. The CDR3 DNA is TGTGCCAGCAGTCTTTGGGGCCTAGCGGGATCCTTCACAGATACGCAGTATTTT. The variable domain in full, completed from reference TRBV28 and TRBJ2-3, reads DVKVTQSSRYLVKRTGEKVFLECVQDMDHENMFWYRQDPGLGLRLIYFSYDVKMKEKGDIPEGYSVSREKKERFSLILESASTNQTSMYLCASSLWGLAGSFTDTQYFGPGTRLTVL.

There are many counts of this clonotype. V gene TRBV4-1 combines with J gene TRBJ1-4, with D perhaps TRBD1 (6 bases). Germline V CDR1 and CDR2: MGHRA, YSYEKL. V lost 0 bases and J 4 bases, leaving 12 bases between the germline ends. This CDR3 is built from 16 residues. The CDR3 loop reads CASSQDTTGNNEKLFF. CDR3 nucleotides: TGCGCCAGCAGCCAAGACACAACAGGGAATAATGAAAAACTGTTTTTT.

This clonotype was recorded a few times. The chain recombines TRBV6-5 with TRBJ2-6; TRBD1 or TRBD2 may be the D gene (6 bases each). Germline V gives CDR1 MNHEY, CDR2 SVGAGI. V was shortened by 6 bases and J by 2 bases, with 17 bases between the two germline ends. The CDR3 has 17 amino acids. In nucleotides, the CDR3 is TGTGCCAGCAGCCCCCTCGTCCGGGGGCCTGGGGCCAACGTCCTGACTTTC. Its translation is CASSPLVRGPGANVLTF.

The CDR3 reads CASRKPLGTDTQYF. The CDR3 region has the DNA TGTGCCAGCAGAAAACCCCTTGGGACAGATACGCAGTATTTT. The chain is built from TRBV12-3 or TRBV12-4 and TRBJ2-3; D call uncertain. The V end lost 6 bases, the J end lost 3 bases, and 13 bases lay between the germline ends. This CDR3 contains 14 residues.

This clonotype was observed a few times. The J gene is TRBJ2-1, the V gene TRBV4-3, with 10 positions matching TRBD2. The CDR3 sequence is 15 residues long. Germline V gene lookup returns CDR1 LGHNA and CDR2 YSLEER. V gave up 4 bases and J gave up 7 bases; unmatched junction bases: 7. CDR3 loop: CASSPSGLARNEQFF. CDR3 coding DNA: TGCGCCAGCAGCCCATCGGGACTAGCGAGGAATGAGCAGTTCTTC.

This clonotype was detected only a few times. The J gene is TRBJ2-1, the V gene TRBV11-2; D call uncertain. This CDR3 is built from 16 residues. With 7 bases removed from V and 0 bases from J, the gap between germline ends came to 16 bases. Germline CDR1 is SGHAT and CDR2 is FQNNGV. The CDR3 DNA sequence: TGTGCCAGCACCCAGCGCGCAGATAGCTCCTACAATGAGCAGTTCTTC. This gives the protein CASTQRADSSYNEQFF.

The chain is built from TRBV20-1 and TRBJ2-7; D might be TRBD2 (5 bases). V was clipped by 3 bases and J by 6 bases, with 21 bases between them. The CDR3 covers 15 residues. Germline V lookup: CDR1 DFQATT, CDR2 SNEGSKA (reference sequence). CDR3 DNA: TGCAGTGCTAGCACCATGGTGGCTAGCTCCATCGAGCAGTACTTC. Translation gives CSASTMVASSIEQYF.

Ten or more counts support this clonotype. The rearrangement uses TRBV10-3 and TRBJ2-3; 13 bases match TRBD2. This CDR3 spans 16 amino acids. CDR1 and CDR2 from the germline V gene are ENHRY and SYGVKD. Losses at the gene ends were 10 bases for V and 2 bases for J; bases not matched to a gene: 9. For the CDR3, the DNA is TGTGCCACACTAGCGGGAGGGCCTATGTACACAGATACGCAGTATTTT. It is translated as CATLAGGPMYTDTQYF.

This clonotype appeared a few times. This chain uses TRBV6-2 or TRBV6-3 with TRBJ1-5; D is undetermined. CDR3 size: 13 residues. Germline V gene data show CDR1 as MNHEY and CDR2 as SVGEGT. V was shortened by 2 bases and J by 7 bases, with 9 bases between the two germline ends. This CDR3 is CASSYVPGQPQHF. The DNA of the CDR3 is TGTGCCAGCAGTTACGTTCCGGGGCAGCCCCAGCATTTT.

This clonotype was detected many times. This rearrangement joins TRBV12-3 or TRBV12-4 to TRBJ2-1; the match to TRBD2 covers 10 bases. There are 14 residues in the CDR3. V lost 6 bases to trimming and J lost 9 bases; unmatched junction nucleotides: 8. The CDR3 DNA sequence: TGTGCCAGCAGCCCCCTAGCGGGAGCTGGTGAGCAGTTCTTC. This encodes CASSPLAGAGEQFF.

This clonotype was seen only a few times. CDR3 sequence reads: CSASGGLAGGPMETQYF. The DNA for the CDR3 is TGCAGTGCTAGTGGGGGACTAGCGGGAGGGCCGATGGAGACCCAGTACTTC. V and J are TRBV20-1 and TRBJ2-5, with TRBD2 identical over 16 bases. This CDR3 region has 17 residues. Germline values: CDR1 DFQATT, CDR2 SNEGSKA (reference sequence). With 3 bases clipped from V and 5 bases from J, the junction kept 9 bases outside the gene matches.

This clonotype was counted at least ten times. The rearrangement uses TRBV2 and TRBJ1-2; D call uncertain. The germline V and J ends were trimmed by 4 bases and 3 bases, with 12 bases remaining between them. There are 14 residues in the CDR3. The V gene's germline CDR1 is SNHLY and CDR2 FYNNEI. The CDR3 sequence: CASSAGSSYYGYTF. CDR3 DNA: TGTGCCAGCAGTGCCGGCAGTTCTTACTATGGCTACACCTTC.

This sequence joins TRBV5-5 and TRBJ2-5; TRBD2 agrees at 8 bases. Trimming at V came to 4 bases and at J to 4 bases, leaving 3 bases not matched to a gene. Germline V gene sequence: CDR1 SGHKS, CDR2 YYEKEE (reference sequence). This CDR3 region has 13 residues. CDR3 sequence (DNA): TGTGCCAGCAGCCTAGCGGGCCCAGAGACCCAGTACTTC. It encodes CASSLAGPETQYF.

This clonotype was observed a few times. V usage is TRBV2 and J usage is TRBJ1-5, with D unresolved. V lost 6 bases and J lost 10, with 16 bases in between. The CDR3 sequence is 13 residues long. CDR1 and CDR2 from the germline V gene are SNHLY and FYNNEI. CDR3 nucleotides: TGTGCCAGCAGGGATCCCGGGCAGTCACCCCAGCATTTT. Its protein product is CASRDPGQSPQHF.

The genes are TRBV2 and TRBJ1-1, with D hard to call. The CDR3 has 14 residues. The germline gives CDR1 SNHLY, CDR2 FYNNEI. Deletions cut 6 bases from V and 0 bases from J, with 11 bases between. The CDR3 spells CASRADAMNTEAFF. The CDR3 nucleotides read TGTGCCAGCAGAGCCGACGCGATGAACACTGAAGCTTTCTTT.

This clonotype was observed at least ten times. The V call is TRBV19, the J call TRBJ2-7; D is tentatively TRBD1 or TRBD2 (5 bases each). V shed 5 bases and J shed 1 base, with 15 bases lying between them. The germline V gene encodes CDR1 LNHDA and CDR2 SQIVND (reference sequence). This CDR3 has 15 residues. The CDR3 region has the DNA TGTGCCAGTAGTGCCTCCGGGACGGGGTCCTACGAGCAGTACTTC. Translated: CASSASGTGSYEQYF.

The rearrangement uses TRBV29-1 and TRBJ1-1; D call uncertain. V dropped 5 bases and J dropped 0 bases, with 7 bases sitting between them. From germline, CDR1 is SQVTM and CDR2 ANQGSEA. The CDR3 has 12 residues. The CDR3 here is CSVRSMNTEAFF. The CDR3 region has the DNA TGCAGCGTTCGATCCATGAACACTGAAGCTTTCTTT.